This T cell receptor (beta chain) emerged from a study of glioma-infiltrating T cells after dendritic cell vaccination. The CDR3 is 14 amino acids. Per germline, CDR1 MDHEN and CDR2 SYDVKM. Trimming removed 3 bases from V and 0 bases from J, with 8 bases in between. Produced via immunoSEQ multiplex PCR; TCRdb's table is partial and in-frame only. The data contain about 92,000 clones, over 75% of them singletons. The material sequenced was blood, taken before dendritic cell vaccination. This receptor was identified in a human donor with glioblastoma. The chain is built from TRBV28 and TRBJ1-2, with a possible D match to TRBD1 (6 bases). The DNA of the CDR3 is TGTGCCAGCAGTTTCCAGGGGACTAACTATGGCTACACCTTC. Translated: CASSFQGTNYGYTF.